This entry concerns a single T cell receptor (beta chain). Its target is unknown. Between the trimmed V and J ends, which lost 6 bases and 2 bases, there was a span of 17 bases. The germline gives CDR1 LNHDA, CDR2 SQIVND (reference sequence). This CDR3 spans 15 amino acids. This specimen belongs to a study of long-term antiretroviral therapy in people with HIV. Notes on the study in general: It was not possible to obtain data on ART adherence, viral resistance or therapy changes.

Every donor contributed at least one pre-ART and at least two post-ART PBMC samples. Researchers ran immunoSEQ v3.0 at survey level. For each individual sample, sequencing targeted about 40,000-50,000 T-cell genomes. Sequenced by immunoSEQ multiplex PCR; TCRdb stores in-frame clones only, minus some. The sample holds some 40,000 clones; roughly four fifths are singletons and the top ten take 6.2%. This receptor was identified in a young man with HIV. The chain employs TRBV19 and TRBJ2-7; D is undetermined. This material consisted of unsorted PBMCs, taken 1 year after starting antiretroviral therapy. The DNA for the CDR3 is TGTGCCAGTAGCCGGGTCCGAACGGGCGCCTACGAGCAGTACTTC. It translates to CASSRVRTGAYEQYF.